This passage covers 30 T cell receptor beta chains from one sample sequenced in a study of radiotherapy plus CTLA-4 blockade in lung cancer. The table came from immunoSEQ multiplex PCR; TCRdb's copy has only in-frame clones and leaves some out. The repertoire includes around 65,000 clones, approximately 77% of them detected once, and 3.5% to 4.5% sits in the top ten. The sequencing used peripheral blood, collected from a patient treated with radiotherapy plus ipilimumab. Every receptor here comes from a human donor with non-small cell lung cancer who had a complete response to radiotherapy plus ipilimumab.

This clone was found a few times. The chain has TRBV13 and TRBJ2-7, with D tentatively TRBD1 or TRBD2 (5 bases each). The CDR3 runs to 12 residues. Germline-derived CDR1 and CDR2 are PRHDT and FYEKMQ (reference sequence). Trimming took off 5 bases at V and 5 bases at J, with 10 bases between the two ends. CDR3 sequence: CASSQRDDEQYF. The CDR3 DNA sequence: TGTGCCAGCAGCCAGAGGGACGACGAGCAGTACTTC.

The V gene is TRBV5-4, the J gene TRBJ1-3, with D possibly being TRBD1 (5 bases). The germline V gene has CDR1 SGHNT and CDR2 YYREEE (reference sequence). V was shortened by 1 base and J by 2 bases, with 7 bases between the two germline ends. The CDR3 sequence is 14 residues long. Written as DNA, the CDR3 is TGTGCCAGCAGCTTGCGGGGGGCTGGAAACACCATATATTTT. Translating it yields CASSLRGAGNTIYF.

This sequence joins TRBV19 and TRBJ1-1; D remains unclear. The CDR3 length is 12 residues. The germline V gene encodes CDR1 LNHDA and CDR2 SQIVND (reference sequence). V lost 7 bases to trimming and J lost 1 base, with 7 bases between them. The CDR3 DNA reads as TGTGCCAGTACTCGACAGAACACTGAAGCTTTCTTT. It specifies CASTRQNTEAFF.

This clone was seen more than once but under ten times. The chain links TRBV28 to TRBJ1-2; maybe TRBD1 (5 bases). Germline assignment: CDR1 MDHEN and CDR2 SYDVKM. The CDR3 is made up of 12 amino acids. V gave up 7 bases and J gave up 7 bases, with 13 bases separating them. In DNA, the CDR3 is TGTGCCAGCACGTACAGGACGGTTGGCTACACCTTC. This sequence encodes CASTYRTVGYTF.

This rearrangement joins TRBV6-5 to TRBJ1-5, with D possibly TRBD1 on 5 matching bases. Germline assignment: CDR1 MNHEY and CDR2 SVGAGI. Trimming removed 5 bases at V and 7 bases at J, with 15 bases between. The CDR3 covers 14 residues. DNA of the CDR3: TGTGCCAGCAGTCCCGGGGCCAGAAGACAGCCCCAGCATTTT. Translated: CASSPGARRQPQHF.

The chain carries TRBV7-9 and TRBJ2-2, with 7 bases aligning to TRBD1. Germline V gene data show CDR1 as SEHNR and CDR2 as FQNEAQ (reference sequence). J lost 5 bases, V lost 5 bases, and 2 bases had no gene match. This CDR3 has 13 residues. This CDR3 reads CASSLQGTGELFF. The CDR3 coding sequence is TGTGCCAGCAGCCTACAGGGGACCGGGGAGCTGTTTTTT. Looking up the rest from reference TRBV7-9 and TRBJ2-2 gives the full variable domain: DTGVSQNPRHKITKRGQNVTFRCDPISEHNRLYWYRQTLGQGPEFLTYFQNEAQLEKSRLLSDRFSAERPKGSFSTLEIQRTEQGDSAMYLCASSLQGTGELFFGEGSRLTVL.

This rearrangement joins TRBV27 to TRBJ1-3; D ambiguous. Per germline, CDR1 MNHEY and CDR2 SMNVEV (reference sequence). The CDR3 is 13 amino acids. Trimming cost V 5 bases and J 4 bases, with 9 bases left between them. DNA for the CDR3: TGTGCCAGCAGTGCTAAACAGGGAAACACCATATATTTT. Encoded protein: CASSAKQGNTIYF.

The J gene is TRBJ2-1, the V gene TRBV30, with unresolved D. Germline assignment: CDR1 GTSNPN and CDR2 SVGIG (reference sequence). The V and J ends lost 8 bases and 4 bases respectively, with 18 bases between them. The CDR3 runs to 14 residues. Here the CDR3 reads CALRVLGLYNEQFF. CDR3 in DNA: TGTGCCCTCAGAGTCCTGGGATTATACAATGAGCAGTTCTTC. The full variable domain, with the rest looked up from reference TRBV30 and TRBJ2-1, is SQTIHQWPATLVQPVGSPLSLECTVEGTSNPNLYWYRQAAGRGLQLLFYSVGIGQISSEVPQNLSASRPQDRQFILSSKKLLLSDSGFYLCALRVLGLYNEQFFGPGTRLTVL.

The V gene is TRBV6-5, the J gene TRBJ2-3; D unclear. The V gene lost 9 bases and the J gene lost 0 bases, with 16 bases spanning the gap. CDR1 MNHEY and CDR2 SVGAGI come from the germline V gene. This CDR3 is 15 amino acids long. CDR3 nucleotides: TGTGCCAGTTATAGAGACGGGCGTAGCACAGATACGCAGTATTTT. Its protein product is CASYRDGRSTDTQYF.

This chain connects TRBV15 to TRBJ1-2; D not certain. CDR3 length: 15 residues. Germline CDR1 LNHNV, CDR2 YYDKDF (reference sequence). Deletions cut 0 bases from V and 6 bases from J, with 14 bases between. The CDR3 protein is CATSREVRRWDGYTF. The CDR3 DNA is TGTGCCACCAGCAGAGAGGTCAGGAGGTGGGATGGCTACACCTTC.

The gene calls are TRBV4-3 and TRBJ1-2, with D possibly being TRBD1 (5 bases). Germline CDR1 LGHNA, CDR2 YSLEER. Between the trimmed V and J ends, which lost 3 bases and 4 bases, there was a span of 18 bases. The CDR3 spans 16 residues. The CDR3 sequence is CASSHELGGMSYGYTF. The CDR3 DNA is TGCGCCAGCAGCCATGAGTTGGGGGGGATGAGCTATGGCTACACCTTC.

The chain recombines TRBV5-6 with TRBJ1-5; maybe TRBD1 (5 bases). The CDR3 covers 14 residues. CDR1 is SGHDT, CDR2 YYEEEE, per germline. Trimming shortened V by 5 bases and J by 2 bases, and 11 bases separated the two germline ends. The CDR3 protein is CASSSRAGNQPQHF. CDR3 nucleotides: TGTGCCAGCAGTTCCAGGGCGGGCAATCAGCCCCAGCATTTT.

This chain joins TRBV2 and TRBJ1-1, with 7 positions matching TRBD1. The V gene end was trimmed by 5 bases and the J gene end by 5 bases; junction bases not matched to a gene: 5. This CDR3 has 13 residues. Looked up from germline, CDR1 is SNHLY and CDR2 is FYNNEI. This CDR3 reads CASSPGGLTEAFF. Here the CDR3 DNA reads TGTGCCAGCAGTCCAGGGGGATTAACTGAAGCTTTCTTT.

Details on this clone: One end of the junction does not line up with germline, which may come from a read error. V gene TRBV7-7 combines with J gene TRBJ2-5; 7 positions match TRBD2. Germline V gives CDR1 SSHAT, CDR2 FNYEAQ (reference sequence). This CDR3 region has 15 residues. In DNA, the CDR3 is TGTGCTAGCAGCTTAGATCCCACTAGCGAAGAGACCCAGTACTTC. Protein sequence: CASSLDPTSEETQYF. Looking up the rest from reference TRBV7-7 and TRBJ2-5 gives the full variable domain: GAGVSQSPRYKVTKRGQDVTLRCDPISSHATLYWYQQALGQGPEFLTYFNYEAQPDKSGLPSDRFSAERPEGSISTLTIQRTEQRDSAMYRCASSLDPTSEETQYFGPGTRLLVL.

This clone was seen only once. The gene calls are TRBV6-1 and TRBJ1-2; 9 bases are shared with TRBD1. Losses at the gene ends were 4 bases for V and 7 bases for J; bases not matched to a gene: 13. The CDR3 length is 16 residues. Germline V gene data show CDR1 as MNHNS and CDR2 as SASEGT. The CDR3 region is CASSAAGTGRGSGYTF. CDR3 in DNA: TGTGCCAGCAGTGCCGCCGGGACAGGGCGGGGAAGTGGCTACACCTTC.

This chain links TRBV6-5 with TRBJ1-1; D unclear. Trimming pared 3 bases from V and 0 bases from J, leaving 5 bases between. CDR3 length: 13 amino acids. Germline loops: CDR1 MNHEY, CDR2 SVGAGI. Here the CDR3 reads CASSYLMNTEAFF. CDR3 nucleotide sequence: TGTGCCAGCAGTTATTTGATGAACACTGAAGCTTTCTTT.

The rearrangement links TRBV7-6 to TRBJ2-1; the match to TRBD2 covers 8 bases. The CDR3 is 14 amino acids. Trimming took 1 base from V and 15 from J; bases not matched to a gene: 11. Germline-derived CDR1 and CDR2 are SGHVS and FNYEAQ. CDR3 sequence reads: CASSLGVSGAVWFF. In DNA form, the CDR3 reads TGTGCCAGCAGCTTAGGGGTTAGCGGGGCGGTTTGGTTCTTC. Full variable domain (remainder filled in from reference TRBV7-6 and TRBJ2-1): GAGVSQSPRYKVTKRGQDVALRCDPISGHVSLYWYRQALGQGPEFLTYFNYEAQQDKSGLPNDRFSAERPEGSISTLTIQRTEQRDSAMYRCASSLGVSGAVWFFGPGTRLTVL.

The chain recombines TRBV6-5 with TRBJ2-7; 7 nucleotides agree with TRBD2. This CDR3 comprises 14 residues. The ends lost 6 bases at V and 4 bases at J; junction bases unmatched: 9. Germline V lookup: CDR1 MNHEY, CDR2 SVGAGI. CDR3 DNA: TGTGCCAGCAGGAGAGCGGGAAGTTCTTACGAGCAGTACGTC. Translation: CASRRAGSSYEQYV.

V usage is TRBV4-1 and J usage is TRBJ2-2, with D tentatively TRBD1 (6 bases). V gave up 2 bases and J gave up 4 bases, with 20 bases separating them. CDR1 MGHRA and CDR2 YSYEKL come from the germline V gene. The CDR3 has 18 amino acids. Written as DNA, the CDR3 is TGCGCCAGCAGCCAAACACCGTCATGGGGGCGCGGCACCGGGGAGCTGTTTTTT. Encoded protein: CASSQTPSWGRGTGELFF.

The rearrangement links TRBV11-2 to TRBJ1-2; D perhaps matches TRBD1 (6 bases). The CDR3 runs to 13 residues. Germline V gives CDR1 SGHAT, CDR2 FQNNGV. The germline V and J ends were trimmed by 5 bases and 3 bases, with 10 bases remaining between them. The CDR3 here is CASSLKGDYGYTF. In DNA, the CDR3 is TGTGCCAGCAGCCTCAAGGGGGACTATGGCTACACCTTC.

The table lists this clone with a count of one. The V gene is TRBV6-5, the J gene TRBJ1-2; 8 bases fit TRBD1. V was clipped by 2 bases and J by 4 bases; unmatched bases: 6. Germline CDR1 is MNHEY and CDR2 is SVGAGI. The CDR3 consists of 15 residues. This CDR3 reads CASSYPQGASYGYTF. CDR3 coding DNA: TGTGCCAGCAGTTACCCGCAGGGGGCGAGCTATGGCTACACCTTC.

The rearrangement uses TRBV7-2 and TRBJ2-5; TRBD2 agrees at 14 bases. This CDR3 comprises 18 residues. The J segment lost 5 bases and the V segment lost 5 bases, leaving 13 bases of the junction unmatched. CDR1 is SGHTA, CDR2 FQGNSA, per germline. The CDR3 here is CASSPGLTSGGAQETQYF. The CDR3 nucleotides are TGTGCCAGCAGCCCCGGGTTGACTAGCGGGGGGGCCCAGGAGACCCAGTACTTC. The entire variable domain, with the rest obtained from reference TRBV7-2 and TRBJ2-5, is as follows: GAGVSQSPSNKVTEKGKDVELRCDPISGHTALYWYRQSLGQGLEFLIYFQGNSAPDKSGLPSDRFSAERTGGSVSTLTIQRTQQEDSAVYLCASSPGLTSGGAQETQYFGPGTRLLVL.

CDR3 DNA sequence: TGTGCCAGCACTACCCCACCGCTAGCGGAGCCAAATACGCAGTATTTT. Residues: CASTTPPLAEPNTQYF. The J gene is TRBJ2-3, the V gene TRBV7-2; 7 bases line up with TRBD2. V shed 7 bases and J 7 bases; nucleotides not matched to a gene: 17. The CDR3 runs 16 residues. Germline V CDR1 and CDR2: SGHTA, FQGNSA.

The table lists this clone with a few counts. This chain joins TRBV14 and TRBJ2-3, with 13 bases lining up with TRBD2. The CDR3 sequence is 17 residues long. Losses at the gene ends were 4 bases for V and 4 bases for J; bases not matched to a gene: 8. Germline V gene lookup returns CDR1 SGHDN and CDR2 FVKESK. The CDR3 nucleotides read TGTGCCAGCAGCCTTCGGACTAGCGGGAGTATTCCAGATACGCAGTATTTT. Translation gives CASSLRTSGSIPDTQYF.

V usage is TRBV11-2 and J usage is TRBJ2-5, with 8 bases matching TRBD2. This CDR3 comprises 18 residues. Germline V CDR1 and CDR2: SGHAT, FQNNGV. The V gene end was trimmed by 1 base and the J gene end by 2 bases; junction bases not matched to a gene: 12. The CDR3 here is CASSLGLAIGVVQETQYF. In nucleotides, the CDR3 is TGTGCCAGCAGCTTAGGACTAGCGATAGGCGTGGTTCAAGAGACCCAGTACTTC. Complete variable domain (other parts from reference TRBV11-2 and TRBJ2-5): EAGVAQSPRYKIIEKRQSVAFWCNPISGHATLYWYQQILGQGPKLLIQFQNNGVVDDSQLPKDRFSAERLKGVDSTLKIQPAKLEDSAVYLCASSLGLAIGVVQETQYFGPGTRLLVL.

J is TRBJ2-7 and V is TRBV12-5; 7 bases are a match to TRBD1. The V and J ends lost 6 bases and 0 bases, in that order; junction bases with no gene match: 8. The length of the CDR3 is 15 residues. Per germline, CDR1 LGHNT and CDR2 FRNRAP. The CDR3 coding sequence is TGTGCTAGTGGCCCGGGGACAGCGAGCTCCTACGAGCAGTACTTC. Its protein is CASGPGTASSYEQYF.

This clone was found once. V gene TRBV10-3 combines with J gene TRBJ1-2, with 8 bases fitting TRBD1. Losses at the gene ends were 6 bases for V and 4 bases for J; bases not matched to a gene: 7. CDR1 ENHRY and CDR2 SYGVKD come from the germline V gene. The CDR3 runs 14 residues. CDR3 sequence (DNA): TGTGCCATCAGATTGACAGGGGAGAGCTATGGCTACACCTTC. Amino acids: CAIRLTGESYGYTF.

This clone was found a few times. This chain links TRBV10-3 with TRBJ1-5, with 12 nucleotides matching TRBD1. The CDR3 sequence is 15 residues long. Per the germline V gene, CDR1 is ENHRY and CDR2 is SYGVKD. J lost 7 bases, V lost 4 bases, and 5 bases had no gene match. The CDR3 is CAISAGTGGGQPQHF. CDR3 bases: TGTGCCATCAGTGCAGGGACAGGGGGCGGCCAGCCCCAGCATTTT.

There are a few counts of this clone. The chain couples TRBV7-8 to TRBJ1-3; D perhaps matches TRBD1 (6 bases). V dropped 5 bases and J dropped 5 bases, with 19 bases sitting between them. The germline gives CDR1 SGHVS, CDR2 FQNEAQ. The CDR3 is 16 amino acids. This chain's CDR3 is CASSGGAAGRRNTIYF. CDR3 DNA sequence: TGTGCCAGCAGCGGGGGGGCAGCCGGCCGGCGAAACACCATATATTTT.

The chain recombines TRBV18 with TRBJ2-3; 11 positions match TRBD2. Germline-derived CDR1 and CDR2 are KGHSH and LQKENI. The CDR3 is made up of 14 amino acids. V lost 2 bases, J lost 5 bases, and 0 bases stayed unmatched. The CDR3 protein is CASSPTSGGDTQYF. CDR3 DNA sequence: TGTGCCAGCTCACCAACTAGCGGGGGAGATACGCAGTATTTT.